This TCR beta chain stems from a study of pediatric ulcerative colitis (dated by TCRdb to about 2019). For context, the study as a whole: From roughly 10 newly diagnosed, treatment-naive pediatric ulcerative colitis patients and a few non-IBD control children, paired blood and rectal samples were collected. General conclusions and limits of the study: A couple of rectal CDR3 clonotypes were present in all ulcerative colitis patients and in none of the controls. Features of the rectal repertoire distinguished controls, mild-moderate colitis patients and acute severe colitis patients, and in acute severe colitis, rectal diversity was reduced because of clonal expansions. Because repertoires were derived from total lymphocyte DNA, patterns in rare subsets such as regulatory T cells may not have been reflected. Compared with controls, ulcerative colitis patients showed significantly higher autologous blood-rectal clonal overlap, a finding that suggests increased T cell trafficking to inflamed tissue. For technical reasons, substantially fewer templates were yielded by the blood samples of a couple of patients, and these blood samples were excluded from blood-rectal overlap analysis. The healthy control group was small, with only four individuals.

In controls, colonoscopy was performed for suspected IBD, macroscopically and histologically normal endoscopy was observed, and no IBD diagnosis was made within the following year. Blood was sampled at the time of the colonoscopy. The Wizard kit (Promega) was used to extract genomic DNA from blood and intestinal samples. Using the immunoSEQ TRB Survey service, rearranged CDR3 beta regions were amplified from genomic DNA with multiplex V and J primers. Survey-level sequencing depth of up to 500,000 reads per sample was used to keep depth equal across samples. The libraries were purified, combined into pools and sequenced with Illumina technology. Concerning the study's data processing: Productive clonality, sample overlap, pairwise scatters, CDR3 beta length, V/D/J gene usage and productiveness were assessed with immunoSEQ online tools. Alongside Shannon and Simpson indices, calculated diversity was computed as the number of unique rearrangements divided by total templates, multiplied by 100. For principal component analysis, Z-score normalized data were analyzed with the R prcomp function and the ggbiplot package. Blood-rectal clonal overlap within each subject was quantified with Morisita's index. TCRdb took over this immuneACCESS table, retaining in-frame rearrangements with V and J assigned. Such tables are incomplete; in checked studies, under half of the missing clones stem from an unresolved V gene, and the remainder is unexplained. The DNA was the basis for D and trimming; V, J and clone size are from that table. The sample profile shows 4,500 to 6,500 clones; 89% of them were found once. The ten largest clones add up to about 1.8% of the sample.

The CDR3 covers 16 residues, taking in both the cysteine and the phenylalanine. Only CDR3 DNA remains: 48 bases, in frame from the first base. CDR1 and CDR2, looked up from the germline V gene (reference sequence), are LNHDA and SQIVND. The germline V end is reduced by 3 bases and the J end by 2 bases; junction bases left unmatched: 7. Worth noting for this clone: It lacks a known antigen. Base qualities are not recorded, but no much larger clone differs from it by a single base.

The chain couples TRBV19 to TRBJ1-5; 7 central bases correspond to TRBD1. The sample consisted of blood. This TCR derives from a girl aged 10 to 17 who was a control in a study of pediatric ulcerative colitis. The DNA sequence is TGTGCCAGTAGTATTTCAAGGGGGCGCGGCAATCAGCCCCAGCATTTT. Translated, it gives CASSISRGRGNQPQHF.